This T cell receptor (beta chain) derives from a study of cytomegalovirus exposure and HLA in healthy donors. The primer mix had 60 Vbeta and 13 Jbeta primers. Measured with immunoSEQ multiplex PCR; TCRdb has only the in-frame clones, and not every one. Among roughly 100,000 clones listed, 70% to 80% were seen once. The CDR3 runs to 21 residues. Losses at the gene ends were 3 bases for V and 4 bases for J; bases not matched to a gene: 23. Looked up from germline, CDR1 is SGHRS and CDR2 is YFSETQ. The sample comprised PBMCs. The chain employs TRBV5-1 and TRBJ1-4, with TRBD1 identical over 8 bases. The TCR comes from a man aged 50 or older in good health and CMV-seropositive. CDR3 in DNA: TGCGCCAGCAGCTCGGGGCCTTCCGGGACAGGCTCCCCTGCAGTTAATGAAAAACTGTTTTTT. Translating gives CASSSGPSGTGSPAVNEKLFF.